The clone carrying this TCR beta chain was found many times. As yet, its antigen is unknown. The data belong to a study of T cells after yellow fever vaccination. Conversion of TCR transcripts into cDNA relied on 5'RACE template switching, which added a universal primer site and UMIs. TCRdb reanalysed the 5' RACE reads using MiXCR and keeps one entry per CDR3 protein. The sample records 230,000 or so distinct CDR3 sequences, roughly 6.8% being singletons. Trimming took off 6 bases at V and 2 bases at J, with 15 bases between the two ends. The CDR3 totals 14 residues. CDR1 and CDR2 from the germline V gene are DFQATT and SNEGSKA (reference sequence). The study's findings and limits: Post-booster repertoires contained most primary-vaccination clones again (approximately 95% CD4, around 88% CD8). Peaking on day 5 versus 15, the secondary response was faster but weaker. Sorted repertoires could include abundant contaminating clonotypes from bulk cells.

The V call is TRBV20-1, the J call TRBJ2-3; no reliable D call. The sequence was collected from a man younger than 40 who received the YFV17D yellow fever vaccine. Sequences were derived from CD4+ T cells sorted from PBMCs, sampled on the day of the yellow fever booster vaccination. The CDR3 loop reads CSAPLLMTTDTQYF. The CDR3 coding sequence is TGCAGTGCCCCCCTACTAATGACCACAGATACGCAGTATTTT.